The rows below give T cell receptor beta chains drawn from one sample of a study of T cells in Graves' hyperthyroidism and ophthalmopathy. TCRdb ran MiXCR on the multiplex PCR reads and lists one entry per CDR3 protein. This table has over 200,000 distinct CDR3 sequences, approximately 20% appearing once. Sequences were obtained from blood. Receptor source: a man aged 40-50 years with Graves' hyperthyroidism. CDR3s include the opening cysteine and the closing phenylalanine or tryptophan. The D gene is left open where the match is weak. Some rows have no size entry. The others give once, few or many, or a class for an expanded clone.

V gene	clone size	D gene	J gene	CDR3 DNA	CDR3 protein
TRBV5-4	many	-	TRBJ2-5	TGTGCCAGCAGCTTCCGCGGGGGCAGGAGAGAGACCCAGTACTTC	CASSFRGGRRETQYF
TRBV5-1	few	-	TRBJ1-3	TGCGCCAGCAGCAAACCGGGAGAAGGAAACACCATATATTTT	CASSKPGEGNTIYF
TRBV3-1	many	-	TRBJ2-7	TGTGCCAGCAGCCACGGCAGGATTGGCTTGGGGCAGTACTTC	CASSHGRIGLGQYF
TRBV4-2	many	-	TRBJ1-5	TGTGCCAGCAGCCAAGACGGGTTCAGCAATCAGCCCCAGCATTTT	CASSQDGFSNQPQHF
TRBV7-9	many	-	TRBJ1-5	TGTGCCAGCAGCTTAGAGATTCAGCCCCAGCATTTT	CASSLEIQPQHF
TRBV28	many	-	TRBJ1-1	TGTGCCAGCAGTACCCGAGGGGGGAACACTGAAGCTTTCTTT	CASSTRGGNTEAFF
TRBV3-1	many	-	TRBJ1-1	TGTGCCAGCAGCCAAGGTATTGGGGCCAACGCTGAAGCTTTCTTT	CASSQGIGANAEAFF
TRBV20-1	few	-	TRBJ2-7	TGCAGTGCCCTGCGCGGGGCGACCTCCTACGAGCAGTACTTC	CSALRGATSYEQYF
TRBV19	-	-	TRBJ2-3	TGTGCCAGTAGTATAATGGGGGGCACAGATACGCAGTATTTT	CASSIMGGTDTQYF
TRBV7-2	many	TRBD2	TRBJ2-2	TGTGCCAGCAGGCAAAATCCCCTAGCGGGGGGGCTCATCGGGGAGCTGTTTTTT	CASRQNPLAGGLIGELFF
TRBV11-3	many	-	TRBJ2-1	TGTGCCAGCAGCTTAGATTCGGATGAGCAGTTCTTC	CASSLDSDEQFF
TRBV11-2	many	TRBD1	TRBJ2-1	TGTGCCAGCAGCTTAGATGTGGCAGGGGGCCATGAGCAGTTCTTC	CASSLDVAGGHEQFF
TRBV6-1	many	TRBD1	TRBJ2-3	TGTGCCAGCAGTGAATCAGGGGGATACACAGATACGCAGTATTTT	CASSESGGYTDTQYF
TRBV5-1	many	TRBD1	TRBJ2-7	TGCGCCAGCAGCTTTCGGAGACAGGGGCAGAACGAGCAGTACTTC	CASSFRRQGQNEQYF
TRBV15	-	TRBD2	TRBJ2-5	TGTGCCACCAGCAAAATTAGCGGGGGGCAAGAGACCCAGTACTTC	CATSKISGGQETQYF
TRBV9	many	TRBD2	TRBJ2-3	TGTGCCAGCGGGAGGGATACAGATACGCAGTATTTT	CASGRDTDTQYF
TRBV20-1	-	-	TRBJ2-3	TGCAGTGCTAGAGACCTGAGGGCAGATACGCAGTATTTT	CSARDLRADTQYF
TRBV6-1	-	-	TRBJ2-4	TGTGCCAGCAGCCCAGGGCCGAATCGTAACATTCAGTACTTC	CASSPGPNRNIQYF
TRBV9	few	TRBD1	TRBJ2-3	TGTGCCAGCAGCGCCGGACAGGGTTCAGATACGCAGTATTTT	CASSAGQGSDTQYF
TRBV7-9	few	-	TRBJ1-1	TGTGCCAGCAGCTCCAGGGGAGTGAACACTGGAGCTTTCTTT	CASSSRGVNTGAFF
TRBV5-1	many	-	TRBJ2-1	TGCGCCAGCAGCTTTGGACGGGGGCCAAATGAGCAGTTCTTC	CASSFGRGPNEQFF
TRBV6-1	-	-	TRBJ1-6	TGTGCCAGCAGTGTCTCGAATGATTCACCCCTCCACTTT	CASSVSNDSPLHF
TRBV2	-	TRBD2	TRBJ2-1	TGTGCCAGCAGTGAACTGACGGGGGGGCAGTTCTTC	CASSELTGGQFF
TRBV2	many	-	TRBJ2-3	TGTGCCAGCAGTCGGAACCGGGACAGCACAGATACGCAGTATTTT	CASSRNRDSTDTQYF
TRBV20-1	many	TRBD2	TRBJ2-3	TGCAGTGCTAGAGGAGGAGCGGGGGATTTCACAGATACGCAGTATTTT	CSARGGAGDFTDTQYF
TRBV7-9	-	-	TRBJ2-7	TGTGCCAGCAGCTTTCCCAACAACTACGAGCAGTACTTC	CASSFPNNYEQYF